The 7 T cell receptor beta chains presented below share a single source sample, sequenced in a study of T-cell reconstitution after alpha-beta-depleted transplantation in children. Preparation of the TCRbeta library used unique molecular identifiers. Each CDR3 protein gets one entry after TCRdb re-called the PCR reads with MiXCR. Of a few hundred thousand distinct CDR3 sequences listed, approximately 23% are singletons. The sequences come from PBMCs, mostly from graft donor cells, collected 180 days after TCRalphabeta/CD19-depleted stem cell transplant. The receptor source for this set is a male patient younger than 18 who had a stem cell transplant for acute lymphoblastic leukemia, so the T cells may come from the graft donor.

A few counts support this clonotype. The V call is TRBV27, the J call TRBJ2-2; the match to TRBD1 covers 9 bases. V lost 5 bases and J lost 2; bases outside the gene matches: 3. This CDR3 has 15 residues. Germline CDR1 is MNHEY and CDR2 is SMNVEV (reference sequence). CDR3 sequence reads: CASSMDRGNTGELFF. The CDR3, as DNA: TGTGCCAGCAGTATGGACAGGGGAAACACCGGGGAGCTGTTTTTT.

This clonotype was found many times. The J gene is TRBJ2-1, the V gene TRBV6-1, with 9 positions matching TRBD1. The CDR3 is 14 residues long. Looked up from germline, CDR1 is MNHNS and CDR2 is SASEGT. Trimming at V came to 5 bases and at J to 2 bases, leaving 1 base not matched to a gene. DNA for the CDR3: TGTGCCAGCAGTCGACAGGGGGCCTACAATGAGCAGTTCTTC. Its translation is CASSRQGAYNEQFF.

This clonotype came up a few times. This CDR3 reads CASSLVRGSGNEKLFF. CDR3 coding DNA: TGTGCCAGCAGCTTGGTCAGGGGAAGTGGTAATGAAAAACTGTTTTTT. This chain uses TRBV7-9 with TRBJ1-4; TRBD1 might be the D (6 bases). Germline CDR1 is SEHNR and CDR2 is FQNEAQ (reference sequence). Deletions cut 3 bases from V and 4 bases from J, with 15 bases between. The CDR3 contains 16 residues.

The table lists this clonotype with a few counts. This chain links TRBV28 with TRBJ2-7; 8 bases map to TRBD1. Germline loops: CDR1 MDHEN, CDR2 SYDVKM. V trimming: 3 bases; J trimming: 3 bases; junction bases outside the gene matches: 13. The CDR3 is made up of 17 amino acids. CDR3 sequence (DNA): TGTGCCAGCAGTTTTTGGACAGGGAGGTCTACTAGCTACGAGCAGTACTTC. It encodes CASSFWTGRSTSYEQYF. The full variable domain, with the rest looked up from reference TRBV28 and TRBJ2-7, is DVKVTQSSRYLVKRTGEKVFLECVQDMDHENMFWYRQDPGLGLRLIYFSYDVKMKEKGDIPEGYSVSREKKERFSLILESASTNQTSMYLCASSFWTGRSTSYEQYFGPGTRLTVT.

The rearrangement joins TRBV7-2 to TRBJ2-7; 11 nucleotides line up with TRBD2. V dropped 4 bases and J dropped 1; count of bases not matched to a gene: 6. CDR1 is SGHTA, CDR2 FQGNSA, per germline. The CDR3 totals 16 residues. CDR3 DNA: TGTGCCAGCAGCTCAGGGGGACTAGCGGTGTCCTACGAGCAGTACTTC. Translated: CASSSGGLAVSYEQYF.

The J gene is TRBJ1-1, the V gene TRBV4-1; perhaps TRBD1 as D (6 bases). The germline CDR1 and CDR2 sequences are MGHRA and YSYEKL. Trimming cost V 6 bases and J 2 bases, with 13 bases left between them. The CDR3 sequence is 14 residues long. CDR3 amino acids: CASRDTGTNTEAFF. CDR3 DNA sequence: TGCGCCAGCAGGGACACCGGGACAAACACTGAAGCTTTCTTT.

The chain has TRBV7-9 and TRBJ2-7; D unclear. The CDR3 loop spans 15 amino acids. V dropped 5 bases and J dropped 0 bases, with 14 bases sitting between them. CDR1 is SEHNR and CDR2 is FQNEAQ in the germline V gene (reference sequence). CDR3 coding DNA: TGTGCCAGCAGCCCCGGCAGTTCGAGCTCCTACGAGCAGTACTTC. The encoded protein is CASSPGSSSSYEQYF.